The 16 T cell receptor beta chains in this list originate from one sample, sequenced in a study of shared clonotypes between healthy human individuals. In the naive CD8 group, cells lacked CD45RO and were positively selected for CCR7, so terminally differentiated effector memory CD45RA+ cells were left out. The method was immunoSEQ multiplex PCR; TCRdb's version includes in-frame clones alone and lacks a portion of them. The data contain roughly 2.1 million clones, about 93% of them singletons. The sequenced sample consisted of naive CD8+ T cells from PBMCs. The receptors come from a man between 18 and 29 years old in good health. Some clones in this sample may be carry-over from other donors' samples.

This chain joins TRBV10-2 and TRBJ1-5; no reliable D call. The CDR3 spans 14 residues. V lost 11 bases, J lost 0 bases, and 14 bases lay in between. The germline gives CDR1 WSHSY, CDR2 SAAADI. The CDR3 nucleotides are TGCGCCTCACAGAGTGGGTATAGCAATCAGCCCCAGCATTTT. Translated, it gives CASQSGYSNQPQHF.

This rearrangement joins TRBV5-6 to TRBJ1-1; the match to TRBD1 covers 11 bases. The CDR3 contains 16 residues. Germline V lookup: CDR1 SGHDT, CDR2 YYEEEE. Trimming took 5 bases from V and 0 from J; bases not matched to a gene: 6. CDR3 DNA sequence: TGTGCCAGCAGGGCCGGGACAGGGGGTATGAACACTGAAGCTTTCTTT. Translated: CASRAGTGGMNTEAFF.

The rearrangement uses TRBV7-9 and TRBJ2-7; a weak D match, TRBD1 (6 bases). Germline V CDR1 and CDR2: SEHNR, FQNEAQ (reference sequence). Trimming cost V 5 bases and J 2 bases, with 19 bases left between them. There are 16 residues in the CDR3. The CDR3 DNA follows: TGTGCCAGCAGCGCCCGAGTGGTGGACAGTACCTACGAGCAGTACTTC. It translates to CASSARVVDSTYEQYF.

This clone showed up just a few times. One end of the junction is discordant with germline, which a read error may explain. This rearrangement joins TRBV28 to TRBJ2-4; D might be TRBD1 (7 bases). This CDR3 contains 12 residues. The germline CDR1 and CDR2 sequences are MDHEN and SYDVKM. CDR3: CASSYQGGKGHF. CDR3 nucleotide sequence: TGTGCCAGCAGTTATCAGGGGGGAAAGGGACACTTC.

CDR3 sequence reads: CASSGDRFSNTGELFF. CDR3 coding DNA: TGTGCCAGCAGCGGCGACAGGTTCTCGAACACCGGGGAGCTGTTTTTT. The V and J genes are TRBV9 and TRBJ2-2; possible D gene TRBD1, 6 bases. The CDR3 runs to 16 residues. Germline loops: CDR1 SGDLS, CDR2 YYNGEE. Trimming cost V 3 bases and J 0 bases, with 12 bases left between them.

This chain links TRBV7-9 with TRBJ2-3; perhaps TRBD2 as D (5 bases). CDR1 and CDR2 from the germline V gene are SEHNR and FQNEAQ (reference sequence). The CDR3 is made up of 14 amino acids. The V end lost 5 bases, the J end lost 5 bases, and 14 bases lay between the germline ends. This CDR3 reads CASSPYLEGDTQYF. Written as DNA, the CDR3 is TGTGCCAGCAGCCCCTACCTAGAGGGAGATACGCAGTATTTT.

The rearrangement links TRBV29-1 to TRBJ2-7; D is perhaps TRBD1 or TRBD2 (5 bases each). The V end was cut by 7 bases, the J end by 4 bases, with 20 bases between. CDR1 and CDR2 (germline): SQVTM, ANQGSEA. The CDR3 covers 14 residues. CDR3: CSARGTAHGYEQYF. The CDR3 DNA sequence: TGCAGCGCCAGAGGGACCGCGCATGGTTACGAGCAGTACTTC.

Regarding this clone: The junction departs from germline at one end; a sequencing error may be responsible. The chain couples TRBV4-1 to TRBJ1-4, with 7 bases fitting TRBD1. Looked up from germline, CDR1 is MGHRA and CDR2 is YSYEKL. The CDR3 contains 11 residues. CDR3 in amino acids: CAGSQGVILFF. DNA of the CDR3: TGCGCCGGCAGTCAGGGGGTTATACTGTTTTTT.

Written as DNA, the CDR3 is TGTGCCAGCAACGGGCCTGAGGGGTACGAGCAGTACTTC. Translating gives CASNGPEGYEQYF. This chain joins TRBV7-9 and TRBJ2-7, with D perhaps being TRBD1 or TRBD2 (5 bases each). Per germline, CDR1 SEHNR and CDR2 FQNEAQ (reference sequence). The CDR3 loop spans 13 amino acids. V was clipped by 7 bases and J by 4 bases, with 14 bases between them.

This chain connects TRBV6-6 to TRBJ2-3; 14 bases are shared with TRBD2. The ends lost 6 bases at V and 4 bases at J; junction bases unmatched: 0. The CDR3 consists of 14 residues. The germline gives CDR1 MNHNY, CDR2 SVGAGI (reference sequence). For the CDR3, the DNA is TGTGCCAGCAGGGGACTAGCGGGAGCAGATACGCAGTATTTT. Its translation is CASRGLAGADTQYF.

The CDR3 protein is CASGFRTETQYF. The CDR3 DNA is TGTGCTAGTGGTTTTAGAACGGAGACCCAGTACTTC. V gene TRBV12-5 combines with J gene TRBJ2-5; D gene unclear. Germline V CDR1 and CDR2: LGHNT, FRNRAP. V was clipped by 3 bases and J by 5 bases, with 7 bases between them. This CDR3 spans 12 amino acids.

The chain is built from TRBV15 and TRBJ2-3, with 13 bases that match TRBD2. Germline V CDR1 and CDR2: LNHNV, YYDKDF (reference sequence). CDR3 length: 17 amino acids. Losses at the gene ends were 0 bases for V and 8 bases for J; bases not matched to a gene: 8. CDR3 loop: CATSREPRTSGSGTQYF. For the CDR3, the DNA is TGTGCCACCAGCAGAGAGCCGCGGACTAGCGGGAGCGGTACGCAGTATTTT.

The chain links TRBV29-1 to TRBJ1-2; D is undetermined. The V and J ends lost 7 bases and 4 bases respectively, with 13 bases between them. The CDR3 is made up of 12 amino acids. Germline loops: CDR1 SQVTM, CDR2 ANQGSEA. As DNA, the CDR3 is TGCAGCGCGGACGGAGGAACCTATGGCTACACCTTC. Translation: CSADGGTYGYTF.

Points on this clone: The sample contains more than one DNA sequence encoding this CDR3. The genes are TRBV27 and TRBJ2-7; D call uncertain. Germline V CDR1 and CDR2: MNHEY, SMNVEV (reference sequence). The CDR3 contains 12 residues. V was pared by 5 bases and J by 2 bases, with 7 bases between. CDR3 bases: TGTGCCAGCAGTCCGACTCCCTACGAGCAGTACTTC. Protein: CASSPTPYEQYF.

This clone was recorded once. Other DNA sequences of this sample code for an identical CDR3. This chain uses TRBV7-9 with TRBJ1-1, with unresolved D. Trimming cost V 4 bases and J 4 bases, with 1 base left between them. The CDR3 sequence is 10 residues long. Germline V gene sequence: CDR1 SEHNR, CDR2 FQNEAQ (reference sequence). The CDR3 DNA is TGTGCCAGCAGCTCCACTGAAGCTTTCTTT. Protein sequence: CASSSTEAFF.

This clone came up once. This chain joins TRBV30 and TRBJ1-1, with D possibly being TRBD1 (6 bases). The CDR3 consists of 13 residues. The germline V gene encodes CDR1 GTSNPN and CDR2 SVGIG (reference sequence). V lost 2 bases to trimming and J lost 4 bases, with 11 bases between them. Written as DNA, the CDR3 is TGTGCCTGGAGTACCGGCAGGGGCACTGAAGCTTTCTTT. Its translation: CAWSTGRGTEAFF.